This T cell receptor (beta chain) was captured in a study of T-cell memory formation after mild COVID-19. At the level of the study: Clusters were largely donor specific. The study, taken as a whole, reports: From day 15 to 85, contracting clones were balanced between CD4 and CD8, whereas later expanders leaned toward CD4+.

5'RACE, which relied on constant-segment primers, yielded TCR alpha and TCR beta cDNA libraries carrying sample barcodes and UMIs. TCRdb recomputed calls from the 5' RACE reads with MiXCR, one row per CDR3 protein. In the table there are about 310,000 distinct CDR3 sequences, 15% to 20% of which are singletons. This clonotype was picked up one time. The antigen is unknown. One end of the junction varies from germline; a read error may be responsible. Per germline, CDR1 SGHRS and CDR2 YFSETQ. The CDR3 loop spans 15 amino acids. The material sequenced was PBMCs or a T cell subset sorted from them (not recorded which). V usage is TRBV5-1 and J usage is TRBJ2-4; D possibly uses TRBD1 or TRBD2 (6 bases each). The clonotype comes from a man aged 18 to 29 who had mild COVID-19 (a few samples of this study predate the infection). Cell type and time point are not known. CDR3 nucleotides: TGCGCCAGCAGCTTGGCGATGGGGGGCAAAAACATTAAGTACTTC. Its translation is CASSLAMGGKNIKYF.